These T cell receptor beta chains were read from a single sample in a study of blood T cell repertoires in COVID-19. Profiled with immunoSEQ multiplex PCR; TCRdb holds only in-frame clones, not every one. The sample holds 150,000 to 200,000 clones, approximately 87% seen once. Sequencing input: peripheral blood. These receptors were taken from a woman aged 60 to 75 with COVID-19, enrolled during active disease. CDR3s include the opening cysteine and the closing phenylalanine or tryptophan. Fields, in order: CDR3 DNA, CDR3 protein, J gene, D gene, clone size, V gene. The D gene is left open where the match is weak. Some rows have no size entry. The others give once, few or many, or a class for an expanded clone.

CDR3 DNA: TGCAGCGTAAAGCGGGAGGGCAGGTCCTACGAGCAGTACTTC; CDR3 protein: CSVKREGRSYEQYF; J gene: TRBJ2-7; D gene: TRBD2; clone size: -; V gene: TRBV29-1
CDR3 DNA: TGTGCCAGCAGTCGACCTAAGGCCGGGATCAACTATGGCTACACCTTC; CDR3 protein: CASSRPKAGINYGYTF; J gene: TRBJ1-2; D gene: -; clone size: -; V gene: TRBV6-6
CDR3 DNA: TGTGCCGGAGGGACAGGGGGAAGTACTGAAGCTTTCTTT; CDR3 protein: CAGGTGGSTEAFF; J gene: TRBJ1-1; D gene: TRBD1; clone size: once; V gene: TRBV30
CDR3 DNA: TGTGCCAGCAGCCTCGGGCAGGGCACTGAAGCTTTCTTT; CDR3 protein: CASSLGQGTEAFF; J gene: TRBJ1-1; D gene: -; clone size: -; V gene: TRBV9
CDR3 DNA: TGTGCCAGCAGTTTGGCCAGGGTACAGGGAAATCAGCCCCAGCATTTT; CDR3 protein: CASSLARVQGNQPQHF; J gene: TRBJ1-5; D gene: -; clone size: -; V gene: TRBV27
CDR3 DNA: TGCGCCAGCAGTGTCGGCGGCAGCCATTTTCACTACGAGCAGTACTTC; CDR3 protein: CASSVGGSHFHYEQYF; J gene: TRBJ2-7; D gene: -; clone size: -; V gene: TRBV10-1
CDR3 DNA: TGTGCCATCAGTGACCGGGGACAGGGAAATGAAAAACTGTTTTTT; CDR3 protein: CAISDRGQGNEKLFF; J gene: TRBJ1-4; D gene: TRBD1; clone size: -; V gene: TRBV10-3
CDR3 DNA: TGTGCCAGCAGCTCTAGGGAGGACAACGAGCAGTACTTC; CDR3 protein: CASSSREDNEQYF; J gene: TRBJ2-7; D gene: -; clone size: once; V gene: TRBV5-4
CDR3 DNA: TGTGCCAGCCGGGGACAGGGTGCTGGAAACACCATATATTTT; CDR3 protein: CASRGQGAGNTIYF; J gene: TRBJ1-3; D gene: TRBD1; clone size: -; V gene: TRBV19
CDR3 DNA: TGTGCCAGCAGCCTGGACACTAACTATGGCTACACCTTC; CDR3 protein: CASSLDTNYGYTF; J gene: TRBJ1-2; D gene: -; clone size: -; V gene: TRBV5-4
CDR3 DNA: TGTGCCAGCAGCTTAGGCGGACAGCATTATAATTCACCCCTCCACTTT; CDR3 protein: CASSLGGQHYNSPLHF; J gene: TRBJ1-6; D gene: -; clone size: -; V gene: TRBV11-2
CDR3 DNA: TGTGCCAGTAGTGTCTCCGACAGTTACACCGGGGAGCTGTTTTTT; CDR3 protein: CASSVSDSYTGELFF; J gene: TRBJ2-2; D gene: -; clone size: -; V gene: TRBV19
CDR3 DNA: TGTGCCAGCAGCCCCGGGACAGGAGGATACAAACTGTTTTTT; CDR3 protein: CASSPGTGGYKLFF; J gene: TRBJ1-4; D gene: TRBD1; clone size: -; V gene: TRBV7-2
CDR3 DNA: TGTGCCAGCAGTCCGGGACTAGCGAGCGAGCAGTACTTC; CDR3 protein: CASSPGLASEQYF; J gene: TRBJ2-7; D gene: TRBD2; clone size: -; V gene: TRBV28
CDR3 DNA: TGTGCCAGCAGTTTAAGCCGAGGGTATAGCAATCAGCCCCAGCATTTT; CDR3 protein: CASSLSRGYSNQPQHF; J gene: TRBJ1-5; D gene: -; clone size: -; V gene: TRBV27
CDR3 DNA: TGTGCCAGCAGTGAACCGGGGACAGTCAACTATGGCTACACCTTC; CDR3 protein: CASSEPGTVNYGYTF; J gene: TRBJ1-2; D gene: TRBD1; clone size: -; V gene: TRBV28
CDR3 DNA: TGTGCCGGCAGATCGGGGGGCGATCGCAATCAGCCCCAGCATTTT; CDR3 protein: CAGRSGGDRNQPQHF; J gene: TRBJ1-5; D gene: -; clone size: -; V gene: TRBV6-5
CDR3 DNA: TGTGCCAGCAGCCAAGGAAACGACCTAGCGGCCATAAATGAGCAGTTCTTC; CDR3 protein: CASSQGNDLAAINEQFF; J gene: TRBJ2-1; D gene: TRBD2; clone size: -; V gene: TRBV3-1/TRBV3-2
CDR3 DNA: TGTGCCAGCTCACCAGGGCCCGGGGCCAACGTCCTGACTTTC; CDR3 protein: CASSPGPGANVLTF; J gene: TRBJ2-6; D gene: -; clone size: -; V gene: TRBV18
CDR3 DNA: TGTGCCAGTAGTTTCACCAAGGGGACAGGGGACGAAAAACTGTTTTTT; CDR3 protein: CASSFTKGTGDEKLFF; J gene: TRBJ1-4; D gene: TRBD1; clone size: -; V gene: TRBV19
CDR3 DNA: TGTGCCAGCAGCTTTCGGGCTAGCGGGATGATTCAGGGCAATGAGCAGTTCTTC; CDR3 protein: CASSFRASGMIQGNEQFF; J gene: TRBJ2-1; D gene: TRBD2; clone size: -; V gene: TRBV7-2
CDR3 DNA: TGTGCCAGTAGTATAGATCGACCGGGGACAACGAATGAAAAACTGTTTTTT; CDR3 protein: CASSIDRPGTTNEKLFF; J gene: TRBJ1-4; D gene: -; clone size: -; V gene: TRBV19
CDR3 DNA: TGCGCCAACAGCCCCGGTCCAGGACAGGGTAGTTTGACCGGGGAGCTGTTTTTT; CDR3 protein: CANSPGPGQGSLTGELFF; J gene: TRBJ2-2; D gene: TRBD1; clone size: -; V gene: TRBV5-1
CDR3 DNA: TGTGCCAGTAGTGTCGGACAGGGAATCGCCGGGGAGCTGTTTTTT; CDR3 protein: CASSVGQGIAGELFF; J gene: TRBJ2-2; D gene: TRBD1; clone size: -; V gene: TRBV19
CDR3 DNA: TGTGCCAGCAGGGGTTACAGGGGGAATCAGCCCCAGCATTTT; CDR3 protein: CASRGYRGNQPQHF; J gene: TRBJ1-5; D gene: TRBD1; clone size: -; V gene: TRBV5-8
CDR3 DNA: TGTGCCAGCCTGAGACAGGCGTCGAACACTGAAGCTTTCTTT; CDR3 protein: CASLRQASNTEAFF; J gene: TRBJ1-1; D gene: -; clone size: -; V gene: TRBV2